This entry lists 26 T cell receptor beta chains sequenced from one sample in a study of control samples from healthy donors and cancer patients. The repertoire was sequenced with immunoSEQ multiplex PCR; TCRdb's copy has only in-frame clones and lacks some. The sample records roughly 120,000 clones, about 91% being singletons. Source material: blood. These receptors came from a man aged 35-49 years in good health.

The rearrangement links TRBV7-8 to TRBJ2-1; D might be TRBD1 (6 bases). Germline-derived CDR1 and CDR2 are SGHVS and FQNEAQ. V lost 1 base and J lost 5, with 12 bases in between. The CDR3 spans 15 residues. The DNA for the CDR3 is TGTGCCAGCAGCTTAGGGGGGCGTAGCCACAATGAGCAGTTCTTC. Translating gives CASSLGGRSHNEQFF. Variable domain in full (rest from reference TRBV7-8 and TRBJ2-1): GAGVSQSPRYKVAKRGQDVALRCDPISGHVSLFWYQQALGQGPEFLTYFQNEAQLDKSGLPSDRFFAERPEGSVSTLKIQRTQQEDSAVYLCASSLGGRSHNEQFFGPGTRLTVL.

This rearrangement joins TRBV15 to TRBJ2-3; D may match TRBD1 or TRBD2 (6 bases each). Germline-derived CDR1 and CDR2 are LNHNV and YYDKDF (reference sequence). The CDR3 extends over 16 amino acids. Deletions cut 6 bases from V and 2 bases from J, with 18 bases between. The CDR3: CATRRTMGANTDTQYF. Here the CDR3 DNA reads TGTGCCACCAGGCGGACTATGGGGGCAAACACAGATACGCAGTATTTT.

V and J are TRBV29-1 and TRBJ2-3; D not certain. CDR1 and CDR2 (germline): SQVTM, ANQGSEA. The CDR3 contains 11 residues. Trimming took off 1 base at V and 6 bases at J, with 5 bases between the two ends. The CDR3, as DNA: TGCAGCGTTGAAGTATTGGATACGCAGTATTTT. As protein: CSVEVLDTQYF.

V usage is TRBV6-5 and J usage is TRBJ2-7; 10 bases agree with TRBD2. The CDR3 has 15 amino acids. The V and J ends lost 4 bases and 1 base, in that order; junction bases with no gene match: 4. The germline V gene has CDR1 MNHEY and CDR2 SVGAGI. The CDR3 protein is CASSSGSGGSYEQYF. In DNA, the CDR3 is TGTGCCAGCAGTTCAGGTAGCGGGGGGTCCTACGAGCAGTACTTC.

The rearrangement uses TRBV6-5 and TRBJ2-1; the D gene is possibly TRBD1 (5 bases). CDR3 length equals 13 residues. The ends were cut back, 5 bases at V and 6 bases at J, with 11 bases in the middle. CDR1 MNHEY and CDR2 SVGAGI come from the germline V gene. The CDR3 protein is CASSTPGINEQFF. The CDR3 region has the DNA TGTGCCAGCAGTACCCCAGGGATCAATGAGCAGTTCTTC.

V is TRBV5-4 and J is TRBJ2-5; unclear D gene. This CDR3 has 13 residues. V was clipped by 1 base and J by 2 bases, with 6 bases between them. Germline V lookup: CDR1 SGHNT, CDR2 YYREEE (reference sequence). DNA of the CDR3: TGTGCCAGCAGCTTGTACGGGCAAGAGACCCAGTACTTC. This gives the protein CASSLYGQETQYF.

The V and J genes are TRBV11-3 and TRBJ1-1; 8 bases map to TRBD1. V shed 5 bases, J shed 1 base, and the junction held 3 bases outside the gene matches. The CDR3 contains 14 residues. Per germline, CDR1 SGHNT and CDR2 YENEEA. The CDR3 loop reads CASSHGQGNTEAFF. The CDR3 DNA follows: TGTGCCAGCAGCCACGGACAGGGGAACACTGAAGCTTTCTTT.

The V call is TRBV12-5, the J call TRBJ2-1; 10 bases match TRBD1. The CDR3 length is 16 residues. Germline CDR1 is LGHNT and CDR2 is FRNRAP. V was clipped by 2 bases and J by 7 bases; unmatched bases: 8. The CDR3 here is CASGLWPDRGSNEQFF. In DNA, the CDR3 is TGTGCTAGTGGTTTGTGGCCGGACAGGGGGTCAAATGAGCAGTTCTTC.

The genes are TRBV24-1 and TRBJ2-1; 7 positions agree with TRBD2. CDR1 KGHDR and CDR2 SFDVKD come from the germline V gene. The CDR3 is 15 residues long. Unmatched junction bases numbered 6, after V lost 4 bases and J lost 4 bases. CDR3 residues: CATSEPGLQYNEQFF. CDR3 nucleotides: TGTGCCACCAGTGAGCCGGGACTACAGTACAATGAGCAGTTCTTC.

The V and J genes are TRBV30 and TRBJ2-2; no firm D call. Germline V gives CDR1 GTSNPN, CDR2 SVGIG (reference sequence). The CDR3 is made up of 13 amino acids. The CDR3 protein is CALDPANTGELFF. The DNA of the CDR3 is TGTGCTTTAGACCCTGCGAACACCGGGGAGCTGTTTTTT.

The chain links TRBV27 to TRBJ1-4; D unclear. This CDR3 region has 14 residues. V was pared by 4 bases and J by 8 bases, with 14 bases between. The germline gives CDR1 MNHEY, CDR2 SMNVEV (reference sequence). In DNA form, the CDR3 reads TGTGCCAGCAGTTCGTGGGCGGAAGAAGAAAAACTGTTTTTT. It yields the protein CASSSWAEEEKLFF.

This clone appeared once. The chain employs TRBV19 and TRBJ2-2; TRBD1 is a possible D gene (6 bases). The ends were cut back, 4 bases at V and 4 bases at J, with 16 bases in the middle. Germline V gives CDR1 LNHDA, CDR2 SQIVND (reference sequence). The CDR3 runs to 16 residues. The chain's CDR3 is CASSKKGGSTTGELFF. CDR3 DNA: TGTGCCAGTAGTAAGAAAGGGGGTAGCACCACCGGGGAGCTGTTTTTT.

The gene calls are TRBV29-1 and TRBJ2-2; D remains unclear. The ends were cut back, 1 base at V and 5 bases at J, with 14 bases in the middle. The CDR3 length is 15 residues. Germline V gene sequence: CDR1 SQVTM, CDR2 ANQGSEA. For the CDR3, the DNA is TGCAGCGTTGAAGGGACCGCTGCGCGTACCGGGGAGCTGTTTTTT. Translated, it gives CSVEGTAARTGELFF.

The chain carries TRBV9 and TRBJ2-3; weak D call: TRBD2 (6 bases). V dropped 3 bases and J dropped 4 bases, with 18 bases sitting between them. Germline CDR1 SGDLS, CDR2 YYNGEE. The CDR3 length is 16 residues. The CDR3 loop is CASSEQEGRGADTQYF. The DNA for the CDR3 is TGTGCCAGCAGCGAGCAGGAGGGGCGGGGCGCAGATACGCAGTATTTT.

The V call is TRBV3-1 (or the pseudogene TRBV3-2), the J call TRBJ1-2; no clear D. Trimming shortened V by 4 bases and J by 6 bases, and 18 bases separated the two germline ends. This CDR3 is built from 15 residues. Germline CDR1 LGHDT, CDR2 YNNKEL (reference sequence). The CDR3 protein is CASSPQALGADGYTF. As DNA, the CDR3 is TGTGCCAGCAGCCCCCAGGCATTAGGAGCGGATGGCTACACCTTC.

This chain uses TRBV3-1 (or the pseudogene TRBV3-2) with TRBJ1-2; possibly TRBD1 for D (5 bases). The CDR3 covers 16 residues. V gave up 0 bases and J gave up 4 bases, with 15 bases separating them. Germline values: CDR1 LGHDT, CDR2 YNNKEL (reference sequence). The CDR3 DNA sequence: TGTGCCAGCAGCCAAGATTGGCCAGGGTGGTCCTATGGCTACACCTTC. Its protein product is CASSQDWPGWSYGYTF.

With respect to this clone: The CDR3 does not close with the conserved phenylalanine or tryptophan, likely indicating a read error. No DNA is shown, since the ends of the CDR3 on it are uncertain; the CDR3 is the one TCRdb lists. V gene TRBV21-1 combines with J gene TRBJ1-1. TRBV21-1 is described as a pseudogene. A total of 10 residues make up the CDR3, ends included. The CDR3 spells CASSKGGGFK.

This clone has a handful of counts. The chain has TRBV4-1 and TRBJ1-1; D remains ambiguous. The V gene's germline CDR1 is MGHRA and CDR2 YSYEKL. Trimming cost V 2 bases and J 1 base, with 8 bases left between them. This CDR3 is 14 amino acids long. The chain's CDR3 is CASSQRARNTEAFF. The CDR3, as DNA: TGCGCCAGCAGCCAACGGGCAAGGAACACTGAAGCTTTCTTT.

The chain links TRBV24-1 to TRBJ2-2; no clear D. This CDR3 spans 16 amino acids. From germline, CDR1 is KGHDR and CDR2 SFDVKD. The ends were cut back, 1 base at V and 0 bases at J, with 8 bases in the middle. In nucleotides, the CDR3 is TGTGCCACCAGTGATTTCCGGGCAGCGAACACCGGGGAGCTGTTTTTT. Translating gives CATSDFRAANTGELFF.

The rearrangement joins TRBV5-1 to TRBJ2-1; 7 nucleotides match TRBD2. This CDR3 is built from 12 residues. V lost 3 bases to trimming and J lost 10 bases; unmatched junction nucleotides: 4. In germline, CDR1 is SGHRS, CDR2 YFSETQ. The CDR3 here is CASSSGGSEQFF. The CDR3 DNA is TGCGCCAGCAGCTCGGGCGGGAGCGAGCAGTTCTTC.

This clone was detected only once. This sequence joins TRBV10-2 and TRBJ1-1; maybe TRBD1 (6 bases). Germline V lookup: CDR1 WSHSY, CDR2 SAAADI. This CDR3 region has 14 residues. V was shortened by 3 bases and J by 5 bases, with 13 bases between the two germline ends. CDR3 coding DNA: TGCGCCAGCAGTGAACAGGGAGGATGGACTGAAGCTTTCTTT. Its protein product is CASSEQGGWTEAFF.

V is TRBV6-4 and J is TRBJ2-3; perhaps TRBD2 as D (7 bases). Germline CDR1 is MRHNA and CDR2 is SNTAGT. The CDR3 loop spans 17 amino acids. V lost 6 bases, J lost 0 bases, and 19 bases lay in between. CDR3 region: CASRRDPGGPSTDTQYF. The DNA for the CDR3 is TGTGCCAGCAGGCGAGATCCCGGGGGGCCTAGCACAGATACGCAGTATTTT.

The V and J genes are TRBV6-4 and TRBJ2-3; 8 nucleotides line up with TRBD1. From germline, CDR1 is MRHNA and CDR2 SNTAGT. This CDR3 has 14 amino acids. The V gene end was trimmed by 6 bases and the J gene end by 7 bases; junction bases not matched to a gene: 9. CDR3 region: CASSLDRVSNTQYF. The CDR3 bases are TGTGCCAGCAGCCTGGACAGGGTTTCAAATACGCAGTATTTT.

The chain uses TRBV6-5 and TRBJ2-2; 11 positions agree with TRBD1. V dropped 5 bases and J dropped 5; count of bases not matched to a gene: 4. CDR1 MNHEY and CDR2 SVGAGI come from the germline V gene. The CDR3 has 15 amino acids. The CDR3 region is CASSPDRGQTGELFF. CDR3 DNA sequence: TGTGCCAGCAGTCCGGACAGGGGGCAGACCGGGGAGCTGTTTTTT.

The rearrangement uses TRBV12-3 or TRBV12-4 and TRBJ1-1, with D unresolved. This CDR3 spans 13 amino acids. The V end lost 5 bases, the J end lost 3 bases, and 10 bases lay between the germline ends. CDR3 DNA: TGTGCCAGCAGTAGTCAAGGTGACACTGAAGCTTTCTTT. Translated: CASSSQGDTEAFF.

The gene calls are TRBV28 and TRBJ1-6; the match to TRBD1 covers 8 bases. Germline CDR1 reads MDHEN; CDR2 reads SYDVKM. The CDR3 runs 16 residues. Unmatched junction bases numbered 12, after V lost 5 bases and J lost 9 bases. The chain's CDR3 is CASSADRDRLSSPLHF. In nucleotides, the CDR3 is TGTGCCAGCAGTGCGGACAGGGATCGTCTCAGTTCACCCCTCCACTTT.